A selection of T cell receptor beta chains follows, all from one sample in a study of CD8 T cells in Susac syndrome. TCRdb analysed the immunoSEQ multiplex PCR reads with MiXCR anew, one entry per CDR3 protein. The sample has roughly 200,000 distinct CDR3 sequences; roughly 94% are singletons. Material: CD4+ T cells from PBMCs. The receptors shown here come from a human donor with Susac syndrome. CDR3s include the opening cysteine and the closing phenylalanine or tryptophan. The D gene is left open where the match is weak. The listing skips clone size in some rows; elsewhere it reads once, few, many or a size class.

clone_size j_call d_call v_call cdr3_aa cdr3_nt
- TRBJ1-2 - TRBV20-1 CSARGGSGYTF TGCAGTGCTAGAGGGGGTAGCGGCTACACCTTC
- TRBJ2-1 TRBD2 TRBV5-1 CASRVGYKRGGSEQFF TGCGCCAGCAGAGTGGGGTACAAGCGGGGGGGCAGTGAGCAGTTCTTC
- TRBJ2-1 - TRBV18 CASSPQLDAEQFF TGTGCCAGCTCACCACAACTGGATGCTGAGCAGTTCTTC
- TRBJ2-7 - TRBV12-3/TRBV12-4 CASSPPGARLYF TGTGCCAGCAGTCCCCCGGGCGCCAGGTTGTACTTC
- TRBJ2-5 - TRBV5-1 CASSFVDETQYF TGCGCCAGCAGCTTCGTGGATGAGACCCAGTACTTC
- TRBJ1-1 - TRBV18 CASSPPTGEVTEAFF TGTGCCAGCTCACCCCCGACCGGGGAGGTCACTGAAGCTTTCTTT
once TRBJ1-1 - TRBV20-1 CSAKYSEAFF TGCAGTGCTAAGTATTCTGAAGCTTTCTTT
- TRBJ2-3 TRBD2 TRBV19 CASGPSGSTDTQYF TGTGCCAGTGGTCCTAGCGGTAGCACAGATACGCAGTATTTT
- TRBJ1-2 - TRBV15 CATSRDVGYGYTF TGTGCCACCAGCAGAGACGTTGGCTATGGCTACACCTTC
- TRBJ2-3 - TRBV29-1 CSVGAGRSTDTQYF TGCAGCGTTGGGGCGGGACGAAGCACAGATACGCAGTATTTT
- TRBJ1-2 - TRBV20-1 CSAAGRGGNGYTF TGCAGTGCCGCCGGGCGAGGGGGTAACGGCTACACCTTC
- TRBJ2-1 TRBD2 TRBV20-1 CSAIGLGTYNEQFF TGCAGTGCTATCGGACTAGGGACCTACAATGAGCAGTTCTTC
- TRBJ1-6 - TRBV29-1 CSFDRGVRGNSPLHF TGCAGCTTTGACCGGGGAGTTAGAGGGAATTCACCCCTCCACTTT
- TRBJ2-1 TRBD2 TRBV20-1 CSARDILAGLYNEQFF TGCAGTGCTAGAGATATCCTAGCGGGCCTATACAATGAGCAGTTCTTC
- TRBJ2-2 TRBD2 TRBV7-2 CASSAWWSSGGGTGELFF TGTGCCAGCAGCGCGTGGTGGAGTAGCGGGGGAGGCACCGGGGAGCTGTTTTTT
- TRBJ1-2 - TRBV30 CAWSTGTNGYTF TGTGCCTGGAGTACCGGGACAAATGGCTACACCTTC
- TRBJ2-2 TRBD2 TRBV10-3 CAISGTSGGTGELFF TGTGCCATCAGTGGGACTAGCGGGGGCACCGGGGAGCTGTTTTTT
- TRBJ2-1 TRBD2 TRBV30 CAWSIGGGYNEQFF TGTGCCTGGAGTATTGGCGGGGGGTACAATGAGCAGTTCTTC
- TRBJ2-5 - TRBV12-5 CASALGFQPFQETQYF TGTGCTAGTGCCTTGGGCTTCCAGCCCTTCCAAGAGACCCAGTACTTC
once TRBJ2-1 - TRBV7-2 CASSPGRDYNEQFF TGTGCCAGCAGCCCCGGTAGGGATTACAATGAGCAGTTCTTC
- TRBJ1-3 TRBD1 TRBV13 CASSLRGLTGNTIYF TGTGCCAGCAGCTTGAGGGGGCTGACTGGAAACACCATATATTTT
- TRBJ2-7 - TRBV30 CAWRVRAGREQYF TGTGCCTGGAGGGTCCGAGCCGGACGCGAGCAGTACTTC
- TRBJ2-2 - TRBV7-9 CASSHPGAGNTGELFF TGTGCCAGCAGCCATCCTGGGGCCGGGAACACCGGGGAGCTGTTTTTT
- TRBJ2-7 TRBD1 TRBV25-1 CASSESGTGGKYEQYF TGTGCCAGCAGTGAATCCGGGACAGGGGGCAAATACGAGCAGTACTTC